The rows below give T cell receptor beta chains drawn from one sample of a study of CD8+ T cells in alopecia areata. The assay was immunoSEQ multiplex PCR, and TCRdb's table has in-frame clones only and misses some. Among 100,000 to 150,000 clones listed, under 65% were seen once. This sample comprised CD4+ T cells sorted from blood, obtained at week 4, from a patient treated with tofacitinib. These receptors originate from a human donor with alopecia areata. CDR3s include the opening cysteine and the closing phenylalanine or tryptophan. A D gene is named only where the DNA matches it firmly. Only part of the rows carry a size: once, few, many, or a class if the clone is expanded.

v_call	clone_size	j_call	d_call	cdr3_aa	cdr3_nt
TRBV4-2	NA	TRBJ2-1	TRBD2	CASSSIAGANYNEQFF	TGTGCCAGCAGTTCTATAGCGGGGGCTAACTACAATGAGCAGTTCTTC
TRBV30	NA	TRBJ1-5	NA	CAWSSDYDQPQHF	TGTGCCTGGAGTTCAGACTATGACCAGCCCCAGCATTTT
TRBV5-6	NA	TRBJ2-7	TRBD2	CASSRRLALYEQYF	TGTGCCAGCAGTCGTCGACTAGCTCTCTACGAGCAGTACTTC
TRBV29-1	NA	TRBJ1-1	NA	CSVVKLGPGRTNTEAFF	TGCAGCGTTGTGAAGTTGGGCCCGGGACGCACGAACACTGAAGCTTTCTTT
TRBV19	NA	TRBJ1-5	NA	CAGSGGAHQPQHF	TGTGCCGGATCGGGGGGGGCGCATCAGCCCCAGCATTTT
TRBV6-1	NA	TRBJ1-3	NA	CASSPSGNTIYF	TGTGCCAGCAGCCCCTCTGGAAACACCATATATTTT
TRBV4-1	NA	TRBJ1-1	NA	CASSQDGVNTEAFF	TGCGCCAGCAGCCAAGACGGGGTGAACACTGAAGCTTTCTTT
TRBV5-6	NA	TRBJ2-1	TRBD2	CASSGTGTRYNEQFF	TGTGCCAGCAGCGGTACCGGGACTAGGTACAATGAGCAGTTCTTC
TRBV7-2	NA	TRBJ2-3	TRBD2	CASSLGLAGDTDTQYF	TGTGCCAGCAGCTTAGGACTAGCGGGTGACACAGATACGCAGTATTTT
TRBV9	NA	TRBJ2-3	NA	CASSVVPQDTQYF	TGTGCCAGCAGCGTAGTCCCGCAAGATACGCAGTATTTT
TRBV4-1	few	TRBJ2-5	NA	CASSQGTSGLPKQETQYF	TGCGCCAGCAGCCAAGGGACCTCTGGACTACCAAAGCAAGAGACCCAGTACTTC
TRBV29-1	NA	TRBJ1-4	NA	CSVRQSVATNEKLFF	TGCAGCGTCCGACAGTCGGTTGCAACTAATGAAAAACTGTTTTTT
TRBV29-1	NA	TRBJ2-6	NA	CSVDGPGANVLTF	TGCAGCGTTGACGGACCTGGGGCCAACGTCCTGACTTTC
TRBV4-2	NA	TRBJ1-6	TRBD1	CASSRAPGQGAYNSPLHF	TGTGCCAGCAGCCGGGCCCCGGGACAGGGAGCGTATAATTCACCCCTCCACTTT
TRBV30	NA	TRBJ2-3	TRBD2	CAWALVTSGRKDTQYF	TGTGCCTGGGCTCTGGTAACTAGCGGGAGGAAAGATACGCAGTATTTT
TRBV5-1	NA	TRBJ1-2	NA	CASSLTSGGQGGYTF	TGCGCCAGCAGCTTGACTTCCGGAGGTCAAGGTGGCTACACCTTC
TRBV2	once	TRBJ2-2	NA	CASSMDTGELFF	TGTGCCAGCAGTATGGACACCGGGGAGCTGTTTTTT
TRBV25-1	NA	TRBJ1-2	NA	CASTGGVFGYTF	TGTGCCAGCACGGGGGGCGTCTTTGGCTACACCTTC
TRBV29-1	NA	TRBJ2-7	TRBD1	CSVRSVGTGGFEQYF	TGCAGCGTACGAAGCGTAGGGACAGGGGGCTTCGAGCAGTACTTC
TRBV5-4	NA	TRBJ2-7	NA	CASSPKGRGMHEQYF	TGTGCCAGCAGCCCAAAGGGTAGGGGGATGCACGAGCAGTACTTC
TRBV7-9	once	TRBJ1-6	NA	CASSVNSPLHF	TGTGCCAGCAGCGTTAATTCACCCCTCCACTTT
TRBV5-4	NA	TRBJ1-2	NA	CASSLPANYGYTF	TGTGCCAGCAGCTTGCCAGCCAACTATGGCTACACCTTC
TRBV30	NA	TRBJ1-5	TRBD1	CAWSGTGFQPQHF	TGTGCCTGGAGTGGGACAGGGTTTCAGCCCCAGCATTTT
TRBV6-6	NA	TRBJ2-7	TRBD2	CASSERETTGYEQYF	TGTGCCAGCAGTGAGCGGGAGACGACGGGCTACGAGCAGTACTTC
TRBV23-1	NA	TRBJ2-7	TRBD1	CASSQSCFEEPGQGGYEQYF	TGCGCCAGCAGTCAATCTTGCTTCGAGGAGCCGGGACAGGGGGGATACGAGCAGTACTTC
TRBV19	NA	TRBJ2-5	NA	CASSTVSRIKPQETQYF	TGTGCCAGTAGTACCGTATCTAGAATCAAACCTCAAGAGACCCAGTACTTC
TRBV4-1	NA	TRBJ2-5	TRBD2	CASSLTSGEETQYF	TGCGCCAGCAGCCTCACTAGCGGGGAAGAGACCCAGTACTTC
TRBV7-8	NA	TRBJ2-5	NA	CASSLLGQQETQYF	TGTGCCAGCAGCTTATTAGGCCAGCAAGAGACCCAGTACTTC
TRBV14	NA	TRBJ1-6	NA	CASSQDRGNSPLHF	TGTGCCAGCAGCCAAGATCGAGGGAATTCACCCCTCCACTTT
TRBV5-1	few	TRBJ2-6	NA	CASSSGVVPGGANVLTF	TGCGCCAGCAGCTCAGGGGTTGTGCCCGGCGGGGCCAACGTCCTGACTTTC
TRBV30	once	TRBJ2-7	TRBD1	CAWGDRGAYEQYF	TGTGCCTGGGGGGACAGGGGAGCCTACGAGCAGTACTTC